Included here is one TCR beta chain sequence, with context. The record originates from a study of blood T cell repertoires in COVID-19. Looking at the study overall: T cells, B-cell-depleted T cells, or PBMCs provided the cDNA or gDNA that served as material.

Source study methods: Reference gene primer amplification in the assay estimated nucleated cell counts. The method was immunoSEQ multiplex PCR; TCRdb's version includes in-frame clones alone and lacks a portion of them. V and J calls and clone size are given by that table; D and trimming were obtained from the DNA. In the table there are about 300,000 clones, less than 90% of which are singletons. This TCR derives from a human donor in a cohort sampled during active COVID-19. Sequencing was done on a sample of peripheral blood.

The DNA of the CDR3 is TGTGCCAGCAGCCGGACAGGGGGTAACTCACCCCTCCACTTT. As protein: CASSRTGGNSPLHF. The chain uses TRBV4-2 and TRBJ1-6; 10 nucleotides align to TRBD1. V shed 4 bases, J shed 10 bases, and the junction held 4 bases outside the gene matches. The CDR3 length is 14 residues. The V gene's germline CDR1 is LGHNA and CDR2 YNFKEQ.